These T cell receptor beta chains were read from a single sample in a study of CD8 T cells in ankylosing spondylitis. TCRdb redid the calling of the 5' RACE reads with MiXCR, one entry per CDR3 protein. The table has about 360,000 distinct CDR3 sequences, roughly 20% seen once. Input material: blood, either unsorted or a sorted T cell fraction (not recorded which). The receptors were gathered from a male donor with ankylosing spondylitis or in good health (not recorded which). Each CDR3 is given with its conserved first and last residue. The order of the fields is V gene, D gene, clone size, J gene, CDR3 DNA, CDR3 protein. The D gene is left open where the match is weak. Only part of the rows carry a size: once, few, many, or a class if the clone is expanded.

v_call: TRBV20-1
d_call: TRBD1
clone_size: many
j_call: TRBJ2-1
cdr3_nt: TGCAGTGCTAGAGATCGGGACAGGGGGTACAATGAGCAGTTCTTC
cdr3_aa: CSARDRDRGYNEQFF

v_call: TRBV12-3/TRBV12-4
d_call: NA
clone_size: NA
j_call: TRBJ1-4
cdr3_nt: TGTGCCAGCGGGCCGGGGAGGGGTGGAGAAAAACTGTTTTTT
cdr3_aa: CASGPGRGGEKLFF

v_call: TRBV27
d_call: NA
clone_size: NA
j_call: TRBJ2-2
cdr3_nt: TGTGCCAGCAGTTTGGCCCAAGATGGGGAGCTGTTTTTT
cdr3_aa: CASSLAQDGELFF

v_call: TRBV12-3/TRBV12-4
d_call: NA
clone_size: many
j_call: TRBJ2-5
cdr3_nt: TGTGCCAGCAGTCCAGGGCGGGAGACCCAGTACTTC
cdr3_aa: CASSPGRETQYF

v_call: TRBV7-9
d_call: NA
clone_size: few
j_call: TRBJ2-1
cdr3_nt: TGTGCCAGCAGCGACCCGGGACGCCTACTGGATGAGCAGTTCTTC
cdr3_aa: CASSDPGRLLDEQFF

v_call: TRBV3-1
d_call: NA
clone_size: NA
j_call: TRBJ2-2
cdr3_nt: TGTGCCAGCAGCCAAGGCCGGGACACGAACACCGGGGAGCTGTTTTTT
cdr3_aa: CASSQGRDTNTGELFF

v_call: TRBV15
d_call: TRBD1
clone_size: NA
j_call: TRBJ2-3
cdr3_nt: TGTGCCACCAGCCGGGACAGGGGATGGCAAGATACGCAGTATTTT
cdr3_aa: CATSRDRGWQDTQYF

v_call: TRBV20-1
d_call: NA
clone_size: few
j_call: TRBJ1-1
cdr3_nt: TGCAGTGCTAGAGGGGGAACCCACACTGAAGCTTTCTTT
cdr3_aa: CSARGGTHTEAFF

v_call: TRBV6-5
d_call: NA
clone_size: few
j_call: TRBJ1-4
cdr3_nt: TGTGCCAGCAGTTATGGGCAGACTAATGAAAAACTGTTTTTT
cdr3_aa: CASSYGQTNEKLFF

v_call: TRBV20-1
d_call: NA
clone_size: NA
j_call: TRBJ1-6
cdr3_nt: TGCAGTGCTAGAGAGCTAAATTCACCCCTCCACTTT
cdr3_aa: CSARELNSPLHF

v_call: TRBV6-5
d_call: TRBD2
clone_size: few
j_call: TRBJ2-7
cdr3_nt: TGTGCCAGCAGTTTCCGGACTAGCGGGGAGTCAACACGGTACGAGCAGTACTTC
cdr3_aa: CASSFRTSGESTRYEQYF

v_call: TRBV29-1
d_call: NA
clone_size: few
j_call: TRBJ2-1
cdr3_nt: TGCAGCGTTGTGGATCCCGGGACTGGGAATGAGCAGTTCTTC
cdr3_aa: CSVVDPGTGNEQFF

v_call: TRBV15
d_call: NA
clone_size: many
j_call: TRBJ2-7
cdr3_nt: TGTGCCACCAGCGAATCGGGACACCAAGTCTACGAGCAGTACTTC
cdr3_aa: CATSESGHQVYEQYF

v_call: TRBV29-1
d_call: NA
clone_size: NA
j_call: TRBJ2-1
cdr3_nt: TGCAGCGTTGACCCGGGATTCTTC
cdr3_aa: CSVDPGFF

v_call: TRBV18
d_call: NA
clone_size: few
j_call: TRBJ2-1
cdr3_nt: TGTGCCAGCTCACCTTCCGACGAATTGCGCTATGAGCAGTTCTTC
cdr3_aa: CASSPSDELRYEQFF

v_call: TRBV6-2/TRBV6-3
d_call: NA
clone_size: few
j_call: TRBJ2-7
cdr3_nt: TGTGCCAGCAGTGTGGACGGGGGTCCCTACGAGCAGTACTTC
cdr3_aa: CASSVDGGPYEQYF

v_call: TRBV19
d_call: TRBD1
clone_size: NA
j_call: TRBJ1-4
cdr3_nt: TGTGCCAGTAGGCTGACGCTCCGGACAGGGGAAGAAAAACTGTTTTTT
cdr3_aa: CASRLTLRTGEEKLFF

v_call: TRBV5-1
d_call: NA
clone_size: NA
j_call: TRBJ2-5
cdr3_nt: TGCGCCAGCAGCTTGGGGCTGGACCCTTCCCAGTACTTC
cdr3_aa: CASSLGLDPSQYF

v_call: TRBV4-1
d_call: NA
clone_size: NA
j_call: TRBJ2-1
cdr3_nt: TGCGCCAGCAGCCAAGAGTGGCCCGGTAATGATGAGCAGTTCTTC
cdr3_aa: CASSQEWPGNDEQFF

v_call: TRBV20-1
d_call: NA
clone_size: NA
j_call: TRBJ2-7
cdr3_nt: TGCAGTGCCGCGCACCGGGGGTATCCTTTTTACGAGCAGTACTTC
cdr3_aa: CSAAHRGYPFYEQYF

v_call: TRBV7-8
d_call: NA
clone_size: NA
j_call: TRBJ2-7
cdr3_nt: TGTGCCAGCAGCTTCTACAGGGCCGAGCAGTACTTC
cdr3_aa: CASSFYRAEQYF

v_call: TRBV7-3
d_call: NA
clone_size: NA
j_call: TRBJ2-5
cdr3_nt: TGTGCCAGCAGCTTATTGTCGGGAGAGACCCAGTACTTC
cdr3_aa: CASSLLSGETQYF

v_call: TRBV7-9
d_call: TRBD2
clone_size: NA
j_call: TRBJ2-3
cdr3_nt: TGTGCCAGCAGCTTAGTGCGGGGGGGCACAGATACGCAGTATTTT
cdr3_aa: CASSLVRGGTDTQYF

v_call: TRBV5-1
d_call: NA
clone_size: many
j_call: TRBJ2-1
cdr3_nt: TGTGCCAGCAGTCTGGACAGTTACAATGAGCAGTTCTTC
cdr3_aa: CASSLDSYNEQFF

v_call: TRBV7-9
d_call: TRBD2
clone_size: few
j_call: TRBJ2-4
cdr3_nt: TGTGCCAGCAGCCCACCTTGGACTAGGCTCACAAACATTCAGTACTTC
cdr3_aa: CASSPPWTRLTNIQYF

v_call: TRBV28
d_call: NA
clone_size: NA
j_call: TRBJ2-2
cdr3_nt: TGTGCCAGCAGTCGCAGGGGTGCGAACACCGGGGAGCTGTTTTTT
cdr3_aa: CASSRRGANTGELFF

v_call: TRBV29-1
d_call: TRBD1
clone_size: many
j_call: TRBJ2-7
cdr3_nt: TGCAGCGTTGGACAGGGGAATTCCTACGAGCAGTACTTC
cdr3_aa: CSVGQGNSYEQYF

v_call: TRBV2
d_call: NA
clone_size: few
j_call: TRBJ1-6
cdr3_nt: TGTGCCAGCAGGGACAGAAGAGACTATAATTCACCCCTCCACTTT
cdr3_aa: CASRDRRDYNSPLHF

v_call: TRBV29-1
d_call: TRBD2
clone_size: few
j_call: TRBJ2-6
cdr3_nt: TGCAGCGCCTTAGCGGGGACCGGGGCCAACGTCCTGACTTTC
cdr3_aa: CSALAGTGANVLTF

v_call: TRBV7-9
d_call: TRBD1
clone_size: few
j_call: TRBJ2-5
cdr3_nt: TGTGCCAGCAGTACCGGGACAGGGGGCCGCCTACAAGAGACCCAGTACTTC
cdr3_aa: CASSTGTGGRLQETQYF

v_call: TRBV5-1
d_call: TRBD1
clone_size: many
j_call: TRBJ2-1
cdr3_nt: TGCGCCAGCAGCTTCTCAGGGGGCTCCTACAATGAGCAGTTCTTC
cdr3_aa: CASSFSGGSYNEQFF

v_call: TRBV5-5
d_call: NA
clone_size: few
j_call: TRBJ2-7
cdr3_nt: TGTGCCAGCAGCTCCCCGGACAGAACCTACGAGCAGTACTTC
cdr3_aa: CASSSPDRTYEQYF

v_call: TRBV12-3/TRBV12-4
d_call: TRBD1
clone_size: NA
j_call: TRBJ1-4
cdr3_nt: TGTGCCAGCAGCCGCGACAGGGACGAGGAAAAACTGTTTTTT
cdr3_aa: CASSRDRDEEKLFF

v_call: TRBV6-1
d_call: TRBD2
clone_size: many
j_call: TRBJ2-1
cdr3_nt: TGTGCCAGCAGTGGTCTGGGCGGGATTGCGGGGGGGCCTATCTCCTACAATGAGCAGTTCTTC
cdr3_aa: CASSGLGGIAGGPISYNEQFF

v_call: TRBV3-1
d_call: NA
clone_size: NA
j_call: TRBJ1-2
cdr3_nt: TGTGCCAGCAGCCAACAGCCTTATTCCTATGGCTACACCTTC
cdr3_aa: CASSQQPYSYGYTF

v_call: TRBV24-1
d_call: NA
clone_size: few
j_call: TRBJ1-1
cdr3_nt: TGTGCCACCAGTGACTCCCGACTGGGGGCAGGCACTGAAGCTTTCTTT
cdr3_aa: CATSDSRLGAGTEAFF

v_call: TRBV7-9
d_call: NA
clone_size: few
j_call: TRBJ2-7
cdr3_nt: TGTGCCAGCAGCTCACAAGATTTTACAGAGAGCTACGAGCAGTACTTC
cdr3_aa: CASSSQDFTESYEQYF

v_call: TRBV6-5
d_call: NA
clone_size: NA
j_call: TRBJ2-5
cdr3_nt: TGTGCCAGCAGTTACCAGGTGCCAGGGCGGTTGGAGACCCAGTACTTC
cdr3_aa: CASSYQVPGRLETQYF

v_call: TRBV6-1
d_call: NA
clone_size: NA
j_call: TRBJ1-1
cdr3_nt: TGTGCCAGCAGTGAATGGGTGGGCACTGAAGCTTTCTTT
cdr3_aa: CASSEWVGTEAFF

v_call: TRBV3-1
d_call: NA
clone_size: few
j_call: TRBJ2-3
cdr3_nt: TGTGCCAGCAGCCCCTGGGAGGAGGATACGCAGTATTTT
cdr3_aa: CASSPWEEDTQYF

v_call: TRBV9
d_call: NA
clone_size: few
j_call: TRBJ2-7
cdr3_nt: TGTGCCAGCAGCGTAGGCGCCGTTGAGCCCTACGAGCAGTACTTC
cdr3_aa: CASSVGAVEPYEQYF

v_call: TRBV7-8
d_call: TRBD1
clone_size: NA
j_call: TRBJ2-1
cdr3_nt: TGTGCCAGCAGCTTTATCCACAGGGGTGGTAATGAGCAGTTCTTC
cdr3_aa: CASSFIHRGGNEQFF

v_call: TRBV10-3
d_call: TRBD1
clone_size: NA
j_call: TRBJ2-7
cdr3_nt: TGTGCCACCTCCTCCCGGGACAGGGTCGGCTACGAGCAGTACTTC
cdr3_aa: CATSSRDRVGYEQYF

v_call: TRBV11-2
d_call: TRBD1
clone_size: few
j_call: TRBJ1-5
cdr3_nt: TGTGCCAGCAGCTCAGGGACAGCTGACAATCAGCCCCAGCATTTT
cdr3_aa: CASSSGTADNQPQHF

v_call: TRBV5-1
d_call: TRBD1
clone_size: NA
j_call: TRBJ2-5
cdr3_nt: TGCGCCAGCAAAATGGGACAGGGCAGGGGGGAGACCCAGTACTTC
cdr3_aa: CASKMGQGRGETQYF

v_call: TRBV24-1
d_call: NA
clone_size: NA
j_call: TRBJ2-5
cdr3_nt: TGTGCCACCAGTGAAGCCCAGACCCAGTACTTC
cdr3_aa: CATSEAQTQYF

v_call: TRBV10-3
d_call: TRBD1
clone_size: many
j_call: TRBJ2-2
cdr3_nt: TGTGCCATCAGTGACGACAGGGGCGAGCCAACGAACACCGGGGAGCTGTTTTTT
cdr3_aa: CAISDDRGEPTNTGELFF

v_call: TRBV7-3
d_call: NA
clone_size: NA
j_call: TRBJ2-7
cdr3_nt: TGTGCCAGCAGCTCCACGGGGGCAGGGGCGATGTTCGAGCAGTACTTC
cdr3_aa: CASSSTGAGAMFEQYF

v_call: TRBV12-3/TRBV12-4
d_call: TRBD2
clone_size: few
j_call: TRBJ2-4
cdr3_nt: TGTGCCAGCAGTTTTACCAGCGGGGGTAACATTCAGTACTTC
cdr3_aa: CASSFTSGGNIQYF

v_call: TRBV4-1
d_call: TRBD1
clone_size: once
j_call: TRBJ2-7
cdr3_nt: TGCGCCAGCAGACATACAGGGGGCGCTTATTACGAGCAGTACTTC
cdr3_aa: CASRHTGGAYYEQYF

v_call: TRBV5-1
d_call: NA
clone_size: NA
j_call: TRBJ2-3
cdr3_nt: TGCGCCAGCAGCTCTTTCCTAGCTGGAGATACGCAGTATTTT
cdr3_aa: CASSSFLAGDTQYF

v_call: TRBV30
d_call: NA
clone_size: NA
j_call: TRBJ1-5
cdr3_nt: TGTGCCTGGAGTGGGGATACCAATCAGCCCCAGCATTTT
cdr3_aa: CAWSGDTNQPQHF

v_call: TRBV7-9
d_call: NA
clone_size: NA
j_call: TRBJ2-1
cdr3_nt: TGTGCCAGCTCAAAAGGGGACAATGAGCAGTTCTTC
cdr3_aa: CASSKGDNEQFF

v_call: TRBV29-1
d_call: NA
clone_size: NA
j_call: TRBJ2-1
cdr3_nt: TGCAGCGCCGACCCCATTTCAATTACAAATGAGCAGTTCTTC
cdr3_aa: CSADPISITNEQFF

v_call: TRBV16
d_call: NA
clone_size: NA
j_call: TRBJ2-3
cdr3_nt: TGTGCCAGCAGCCCGGAAACCGGGCCCCGGGGAGATACGCAGTATTTT
cdr3_aa: CASSPETGPRGDTQYF